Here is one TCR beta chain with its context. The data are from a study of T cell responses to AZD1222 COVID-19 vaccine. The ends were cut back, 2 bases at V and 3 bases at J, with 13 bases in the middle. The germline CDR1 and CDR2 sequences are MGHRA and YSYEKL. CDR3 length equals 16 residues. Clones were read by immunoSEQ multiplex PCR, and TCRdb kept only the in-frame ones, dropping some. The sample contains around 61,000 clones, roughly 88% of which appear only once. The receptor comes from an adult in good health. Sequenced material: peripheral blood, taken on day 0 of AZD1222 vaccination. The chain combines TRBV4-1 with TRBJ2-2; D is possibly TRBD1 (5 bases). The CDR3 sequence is CASSQKGYSYTGELFF. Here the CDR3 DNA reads TGCGCCAGCAGCCAAAAGGGGTATAGTTACACCGGGGAGCTGTTTTTT.